Described below is a single T cell receptor (beta chain) sequence and its context. This CDR3 is also generated by other DNA sequences in the sample. CDR1 is SGHTA and CDR2 is FQGNSA in the germline V gene. The V and J ends lost 2 bases and 7 bases respectively, with 9 bases between them. The CDR3 contains 14 residues. Each recovered donor of Cohort 3 presented with two negative PCRs, clearance, or symptom resolution. This specimen comes from a study of blood T cell repertoires in COVID-19. Overall study context: PBMCs, B-cell-depleted T cells, or T cells were the source of the cDNA or gDNA that made up the material.

Original methodology: Amplification of reference gene primers provided the estimated nucleated cell counts. Sequencing used immunoSEQ multiplex PCR; TCRdb keeps in-frame clones, though not all of them. V, J and clone size were drawn from that table, and D and trimming were deduced from the DNA. Of over 300,000 clones in the sample, about 85% were seen once. The gene calls are TRBV7-2 and TRBJ1-6; a possible D gene is TRBD1 (6 bases). The source is a woman in her 30s who had recovered from COVID-19. The sequencing sample was made of PBMCs or T cells enriched from blood (not recorded which). Written as DNA, the CDR3 is TGTGCCAGCAGCTTAACAGGGTTGAATTCACCCCTCCACTTT. It codes for CASSLTGLNSPLHF. The full variable domain, with the rest looked up from reference TRBV7-2 and TRBJ1-6, is GAGVSQSPSNKVTEKGKDVELRCDPISGHTALYWYRQSLGQGLEFLIYFQGNSAPDKSGLPSDRFSAERTGGSVSTLTIQRTQQEDSAVYLCASSLTGLNSPLHFGNGTRLTVT.